These T cell receptor beta chains were read from a single sample in a study of T cell responses to AZD1222 COVID-19 vaccine. Some clones are missing from TCRdb's copy, which holds only in-frame ones; the method was immunoSEQ multiplex PCR. The sample lists 89,000 or so clones, around nine tenths occurring once. The sample in question was peripheral blood, obtained on day 0 of AZD1222 vaccination. These receptor sequences come from an adult in good health. The CDR3 runs from the conserved cysteine through the conserved F or W. The order of the fields is J gene, clone size, CDR3 length, D gene, V gene, CDR3 DNA, CDR3 protein. D genes are given only for firm matches. Expanded clones get a size class; other rows say once, few or many, or leave the size out.

>TRBJ2-3|NA|13|NA|TRBV12-3/TRBV12-4
TGTGCCAGCGGCTTGGGGGTCACAGATACGCAGTATTTT
CASGLGVTDTQYF
>TRBJ1-2|NA|14|NA|TRBV5-1
TGCGCCAGCAGCTTGGGGGGAGCCTTAAACGGCTACACCTTC
CASSLGGALNGYTF
>TRBJ1-3|NA|14|TRBD1|TRBV6-1
TGTGCCAGCAGTGACAGGGGGGCCGGAAACACCATATATTTT
CASSDRGAGNTIYF
>TRBJ2-1|NA|14|NA|TRBV4-2
TGTGCCAGCAGCGTTTCCCCCAATTACAATGAGCAGTTCTTC
CASSVSPNYNEQFF
>TRBJ1-5|NA|13|NA|TRBV20-1
TGCAGTGCTCGTGGGTGGGGCAATCAGCCCCAGCATTTT
CSARGWGNQPQHF
>TRBJ2-5|NA|14|NA|TRBV10-3
TGTGCCATCAGCAACAGGGGCGCGGGGGAGACCCAGTACTTC
CAISNRGAGETQYF
>TRBJ2-7|NA|15|NA|TRBV18
TGTGCCAGCTCCCGCCGGGGTAGTTTGGGACACGAGCAGTACTTC
CASSRRGSLGHEQYF
>TRBJ1-1|NA|14|NA|TRBV7-9
TGTGCCAGCAGCTTAAATCAGTTGGGGCCTGAAGCTTTCTTT
CASSLNQLGPEAFF
>TRBJ1-2|NA|17|TRBD1|TRBV5-5
TGTGCCAGCAGCTTGGCTTATCGGACAGGGATCGACTATGGCTACACCTTC
CASSLAYRTGIDYGYTF
>TRBJ1-6|NA|18|NA|TRBV2
TGTGCCAGCAGTAATAGGGACGGAACATCTTCCTATAATTCACCCCTCCACTTT
CASSNRDGTSSYNSPLHF
>TRBJ2-7|NA|15|NA|TRBV27
TGTGCCAGCAGTTTATTCGGCGAGAGCTCCTACGAGCAGTACTTC
CASSLFGESSYEQYF
>TRBJ1-5|NA|18|TRBD1|TRBV2
TGTGCCAGCAGTGATTCTCATACAGGGGGCAGCCGCAATCAGCCCCAGCATTTT
CASSDSHTGGSRNQPQHF
>TRBJ2-7|few|14|TRBD2|TRBV7-2
TGTGCCAGCAGCCCAGGACTAGCTGCCTACGAGCAGTACTTC
CASSPGLAAYEQYF
>TRBJ2-5|NA|15|NA|TRBV19
TGTGCCAGCCCGGGTCTAGGGCCAGGGATGGAGACCCAGTACTTC
CASPGLGPGMETQYF